This is a list of T cell receptor beta chains from one sample in a study of blood T cell repertoires in COVID-19. Clones were sequenced by immunoSEQ multiplex PCR, and TCRdb holds only the in-frame ones, with some missing. The data hold about 120,000 clones, with 85% observed a single time. Sample: peripheral blood. The receptors derive from a man aged 80 or over with active or convalescent COVID-19. CDR3s include the opening cysteine and the closing phenylalanine or tryptophan. The order of the fields is D gene, CDR3 length, clone size, J gene, V gene, CDR3 protein, CDR3 DNA. D genes are given only for firm matches. Rows may omit the clone size; those that give it use once, few, many or a size class.

d_gene: -
len: 15
abundance: few
j_gene: TRBJ1-2
v_gene: TRBV25-1
CDR3aa: CASSDSSGGVYGYTF
CDR3nt: TGTGCCAGCAGTGATAGCTCGGGGGGCGTATATGGCTACACCTTC

d_gene: TRBD1
len: 15
abundance: -
j_gene: TRBJ2-1
v_gene: TRBV3-1/TRBV3-2
CDR3aa: CASSPAGRQGREQFF
CDR3nt: TGTGCCAGCAGCCCAGCGGGCCGACAGGGGCGTGAGCAGTTCTTC

d_gene: TRBD2
len: 15
abundance: -
j_gene: TRBJ2-5
v_gene: TRBV28
CDR3aa: CASRTSGGPVETQYF
CDR3nt: TGTGCCAGCAGGACTAGCGGGGGCCCAGTTGAGACCCAGTACTTC

d_gene: -
len: 13
abundance: -
j_gene: TRBJ1-6
v_gene: TRBV28
CDR3aa: CASKGHRFSPLHF
CDR3nt: TGTGCCAGCAAGGGACACCGATTTTCACCCCTCCACTTT

d_gene: TRBD1
len: 15
abundance: once
j_gene: TRBJ2-3
v_gene: TRBV29-1
CDR3aa: CSVGRQGYSTDTQYF
CDR3nt: TGCAGCGTTGGACGACAGGGGTATAGCACAGATACGCAGTATTTT

d_gene: -
len: 16
abundance: few
j_gene: TRBJ1-2
v_gene: TRBV5-4
CDR3aa: CASSSPPGLGNYGYTF
CDR3nt: TGTGCCAGCAGCTCCCCCCCGGGACTTGGGAACTATGGCTACACCTTC

d_gene: -
len: 15
abundance: once
j_gene: TRBJ2-7
v_gene: TRBV9
CDR3aa: CASSVEGRGPYEQYF
CDR3nt: TGTGCCAGCAGCGTAGAGGGGCGGGGGCCCTACGAGCAGTACTTC

d_gene: TRBD2
len: 17
abundance: once
j_gene: TRBJ2-1
v_gene: TRBV5-4
CDR3aa: CASSLAPLAGDSNEQFF
CDR3nt: TGTGCCAGCAGCTTGGCCCCCCTAGCGGGAGATAGCAATGAGCAGTTCTTC

d_gene: -
len: 13
abundance: -
j_gene: TRBJ2-6
v_gene: TRBV19
CDR3aa: CASSLPGANVLTF
CDR3nt: TGTGCCAGTAGTCTTCCTGGGGCCAACGTCCTGACTTTC

d_gene: TRBD2
len: 20
abundance: -
j_gene: TRBJ2-1
v_gene: TRBV7-6
CDR3aa: CASSAEPPQSTSGSGNEQFF
CDR3nt: TGTGCCAGCAGCGCTGAACCCCCTCAAAGTACTAGCGGGAGTGGCAATGAGCAGTTCTTC

d_gene: TRBD2
len: 15
abundance: once
j_gene: TRBJ2-1
v_gene: TRBV24-1
CDR3aa: CATSGGLAGYNEQFF
CDR3nt: TGTGCCACCAGTGGGGGACTAGCGGGTTACAATGAGCAGTTCTTC

d_gene: -
len: 13
abundance: -
j_gene: TRBJ1-4
v_gene: TRBV28
CDR3aa: CASSLGDTEKLFF
CDR3nt: TGTGCCAGCAGTTTAGGGGACACTGAAAAACTGTTTTTT

d_gene: TRBD2
len: 16
abundance: -
j_gene: TRBJ2-3
v_gene: TRBV14
CDR3aa: CASSPKRGAGADTQYF
CDR3nt: TGTGCCAGCAGCCCTAAGCGGGGGGCCGGGGCAGATACGCAGTATTTT

d_gene: TRBD2
len: 15
abundance: few
j_gene: TRBJ2-7
v_gene: TRBV4-3
CDR3aa: CASSQGLAGGYEQYF
CDR3nt: TGCGCCAGCAGCCAAGGTCTAGCGGGAGGGTACGAGCAGTACTTC

d_gene: -
len: 14
abundance: -
j_gene: TRBJ2-7
v_gene: TRBV28
CDR3aa: CATLSPIPSYEQYF
CDR3nt: TGTGCCACCCTGAGCCCGATCCCATCCTACGAGCAGTACTTC

d_gene: -
len: 15
abundance: -
j_gene: TRBJ1-4
v_gene: TRBV4-2
CDR3aa: CASSQGDSENEKLFF
CDR3nt: TGTGCCAGCAGCCAAGGGGACTCCGAGAACGAAAAACTGTTTTTT

d_gene: -
len: 16
abundance: -
j_gene: TRBJ1-5
v_gene: TRBV5-4
CDR3aa: CASSLKDFYSNQPQHF
CDR3nt: TGTGCCAGCAGCCTCAAGGACTTTTATAGCAATCAGCCCCAGCATTTT

d_gene: -
len: 12
abundance: -
j_gene: TRBJ2-6
v_gene: TRBV9
CDR3aa: CASGAGANVLTF
CDR3nt: TGTGCCAGCGGGGCGGGGGCCAACGTCCTGACTTTC

d_gene: -
len: 12
abundance: -
j_gene: TRBJ2-2
v_gene: TRBV29-1
CDR3aa: CSVAVFTGELFF
CDR3nt: TGCAGCGTTGCCGTCTTCACCGGGGAGCTGTTTTTT

d_gene: TRBD1
len: 19
abundance: -
j_gene: TRBJ2-6
v_gene: TRBV4-3
CDR3aa: CASSQDRTGAYSGANVLTF
CDR3nt: TGCGCCAGCAGCCAAGATCGGACAGGGGCCTACTCTGGGGCCAACGTCCTGACTTTC

d_gene: -
len: 14
abundance: -
j_gene: TRBJ1-2
v_gene: TRBV12-5
CDR3aa: CASGVGSLNYGYTF
CDR3nt: TGTGCTAGTGGGGTCGGTTCACTAAACTATGGCTACACCTTC

d_gene: TRBD1
len: 16
abundance: -
j_gene: TRBJ1-4
v_gene: TRBV9
CDR3aa: CASSPGTGRTNEKLFF
CDR3nt: TGTGCCAGCAGCCCAGGGACAGGGCGAACTAATGAAAAACTGTTTTTT

d_gene: -
len: 13
abundance: -
j_gene: TRBJ1-5
v_gene: TRBV5-6
CDR3aa: CASSLTVGQPQHF
CDR3nt: TGTGCCAGCAGCTTGACAGTTGGTCAGCCCCAGCATTTT

d_gene: -
len: 13
abundance: -
j_gene: TRBJ2-3
v_gene: TRBV3-1/TRBV3-2
CDR3aa: CASSQTSQDTQYF
CDR3nt: TGTGCCAGCAGCCAAACTAGTCAGGATACGCAGTATTTT

d_gene: -
len: 15
abundance: once
j_gene: TRBJ1-1
v_gene: TRBV19
CDR3aa: CASSVYRNGGTEAFF
CDR3nt: TGTGCCAGTAGTGTTTATCGTAACGGGGGCACTGAAGCTTTCTTT

d_gene: TRBD2
len: 17
abundance: -
j_gene: TRBJ2-3
v_gene: TRBV5-1
CDR3aa: CASSPGLAGGPGDTQYF
CDR3nt: TGCGCCAGCAGCCCCGGACTAGCGGGGGGGCCGGGAGATACGCAGTATTTT

d_gene: -
len: 15
abundance: -
j_gene: TRBJ1-3
v_gene: TRBV5-1
CDR3aa: CASSLNTGNGNTIYF
CDR3nt: TGCGCCAGCAGCTTGAATACGGGTAATGGAAACACCATATATTTT